The 26 T cell receptor beta chains in this list originate from one sample, sequenced in a study of Ad26.COV2.S vaccination and SARS-CoV-2 variants. Assay used: immunoSEQ multiplex PCR; TCRdb lists only in-frame clones, some missing. The sample consists of roughly 390,000 clones, around 85% of them appearing once. Treatment described: about 20 received Ad26.COV2.S at low or high dose, single or two shots; about 5 received placebo; per-sample allocation not given. At day 63 after the first vaccine or placebo injection, samples were drawn. Here the sequenced sample was peripheral blood, taken in a trial of Ad26.COV2.S vaccine versus placebo. All receptors come from a person aged 18-60 years who received the Ad26.COV2.S COVID-19 vaccine or a placebo.

This sequence joins TRBV27 and TRBJ2-2, with a possible D match to TRBD2 (5 bases). In germline, CDR1 is MNHEY, CDR2 SMNVEV (reference sequence). Trimming stripped 2 bases from V and 6 bases from J, with 10 bases between. The CDR3 sequence is 14 residues long. The CDR3 protein is CASSLALAAGELFF. In DNA form, the CDR3 reads TGTGCCAGCAGTTTAGCCCTAGCTGCCGGGGAGCTGTTTTTT.

The chain recombines TRBV10-3 with TRBJ2-5; D is undetermined. Germline V gene sequence: CDR1 ENHRY, CDR2 SYGVKD. This CDR3 has 12 residues. V lost 3 bases and J 3 bases, leaving 5 bases between the germline ends. CDR3 nucleotide sequence: TGTGCCATCAGTGAATTTGAAGAGACCCAGTACTTC. The encoded protein is CAISEFEETQYF.

This chain joins TRBV5-5 and TRBJ1-4; no clear D. Germline V gene sequence: CDR1 SGHKS, CDR2 YYEKEE (reference sequence). The CDR3 contains 16 residues. The V gene lost 4 bases and the J gene lost 0 bases, with 13 bases spanning the gap. CDR3 sequence: CASSPFPTATNEKLFF. The CDR3 DNA is TGTGCCAGCAGCCCCTTCCCCACAGCAACTAATGAAAAACTGTTTTTT.

The chain uses TRBV6-5 and TRBJ2-1; D gene uncertain. The CDR3 contains 13 residues. The V gene's germline CDR1 is MNHEY and CDR2 SVGAGI. V lost 7 bases and J 6 bases, leaving 13 bases between the germline ends. CDR3 protein: CASKSWGTNEQFF. CDR3 nucleotides: TGTGCCAGCAAGAGTTGGGGTACCAATGAGCAGTTCTTC.

This rearrangement joins TRBV10-1 to TRBJ2-1, with D unresolved. Germline loops: CDR1 WNHNN, CDR2 SYGVQD (reference sequence). This CDR3 contains 13 residues. The germline V and J ends were trimmed by 5 bases and 2 bases, with 7 bases remaining between them. The DNA of the CDR3 is TGCGCCAGCAGTAATGGGCCCTACAATGAGCAGTTCTTC. Residues: CASSNGPYNEQFF.

The chain joins TRBV2 to TRBJ1-1; D unclear. V was cut by 6 bases and J by 0 bases, with 8 bases left in between. Germline V CDR1 and CDR2: SNHLY, FYNNEI. This CDR3 spans 13 amino acids. DNA for the CDR3: TGTGCCAGCAGGCCCGGGGTGAACACTGAAGCTTTCTTT. Translating gives CASRPGVNTEAFF.

V gene TRBV16 combines with J gene TRBJ1-2, with TRBD1 as a possible D gene (5 bases). The CDR3 has 14 residues. Trimming took off 2 bases at V and 7 bases at J, with 14 bases between the two ends. Germline values: CDR1 KGHSY, CDR2 FQNENV. CDR3 nucleotide sequence: TGTGCCAGCAGCCAACTATCAGGGTTTAGTGGCTACACCTTC. Its protein is CASSQLSGFSGYTF.

The chain joins TRBV19 to TRBJ1-2; D is ambiguous. V was clipped by 1 base and J by 3 bases, with 12 bases between them. The germline V gene encodes CDR1 LNHDA and CDR2 SQIVND (reference sequence). The CDR3 is 15 residues long. The CDR3 DNA sequence: TGTGCCAGTAGTATAGGCGCGGAAACGGACTATGGCTACACCTTC. Translated, it gives CASSIGAETDYGYTF.

V usage is TRBV7-2 and J usage is TRBJ2-5; a possible D gene is TRBD2 (5 bases). The CDR3 totals 14 residues. V lost 1 base to trimming and J lost 7 bases, with 13 bases between them. Germline loops: CDR1 SGHTA, CDR2 FQGNSA. CDR3 sequence: CASSLERTVGTQYF. The DNA of the CDR3 is TGTGCCAGCAGCTTAGAGCGGACTGTAGGGACCCAGTACTTC.

The chain combines TRBV29-1 with TRBJ2-5; D gene ambiguous. This CDR3 has 13 residues. From germline, CDR1 is SQVTM and CDR2 ANQGSEA. Trimming pared 3 bases from V and 5 bases from J, leaving 13 bases between. CDR3: CSVDWGLRETQYF. The CDR3 nucleotides read TGCAGCGTTGACTGGGGTTTACGGGAGACCCAGTACTTC.

The chain combines TRBV5-4 with TRBJ1-3; D uncertain. The V and J ends lost 1 base and 3 bases respectively, with 14 bases between them. CDR3 size: 16 residues. CDR1 is SGHNT, CDR2 YYREEE, per germline (reference sequence). CDR3 DNA: TGTGCCAGCAGCTTGAAGGGCCCGGCGGGTGGAAACACCATATATTTT. It encodes CASSLKGPAGGNTIYF.

This clone was counted only a few times. V gene TRBV11-2 combines with J gene TRBJ2-5; maybe TRBD2 (6 bases). Trimming took 5 bases from V and 4 from J, leaving 11 bases between them. The CDR3 totals 13 residues. The germline V gene encodes CDR1 SGHAT and CDR2 FQNNGV. CDR3 DNA sequence: TGTGCCAGCAGCCTTGGACTATCAGAGACCCAGTACTTC. It encodes CASSLGLSETQYF.

J is TRBJ1-6 and V is TRBV25-1; no clear D. From germline, CDR1 is MGHDK and CDR2 SYGVNS. The ends were cut back, 3 bases at V and 5 bases at J, with 11 bases in the middle. The CDR3 loop spans 15 amino acids. In DNA form, the CDR3 reads TGTGCCAGCAGTGACTCAAGAAACCATAATTCACCCCTCCACTTT. Protein: CASSDSRNHNSPLHF. Supplemented by reference TRBV25-1 and TRBJ1-6, the full variable domain reads EADIYQTPRYLVIGTGKKITLECSQTMGHDKMYWYQQDPGMELHLIHYSYGVNSTEKGDLSSESTVSRIRTEHFPLTLESARPSHTSQYLCASSDSRNHNSPLHFGNGTRLTVT.

The CDR3 protein is CASSQDPPGGGNQPQHF. In DNA, the CDR3 is TGCGCCAGCAGCCAAGATCCCCCCGGGGGCGGCAATCAGCCCCAGCATTTT. The chain joins TRBV4-1 to TRBJ1-5; D is possibly TRBD1 (6 bases). Trimming pared 0 bases from V and 2 bases from J, leaving 14 bases between. CDR3 length: 17 amino acids. Germline V gene sequence: CDR1 MGHRA, CDR2 YSYEKL.

This chain uses TRBV6-1 with TRBJ1-6, with a tentative D call TRBD1 (6 bases). V was trimmed by 0 bases and J by 8 bases, leaving 17 bases between them. CDR1 is MNHNS, CDR2 SASEGT, per germline. This CDR3 region has 17 residues. CDR3 loop: CASSEALRARGHSPLHF. The CDR3 nucleotides are TGTGCCAGCAGTGAAGCGCTTCGGGCGCGGGGGCATTCACCCCTCCACTTT.

The chain combines TRBV24-1 with TRBJ2-1, with D perhaps matching TRBD2 (5 bases). CDR3 length: 11 residues. Germline CDR1 and CDR2: KGHDR and SFDVKD. The V end was cut by 6 bases, the J end by 7 bases, with 6 bases between. The CDR3 nucleotides read TGTGCCACCAGTCGGGGAAATGAGCAGTTCTTC. It yields the protein CATSRGNEQFF.

This rearrangement joins TRBV28 to TRBJ1-6, with D hard to call. Trimming took 4 bases from V and 0 from J, leaving 7 bases between them. CDR1 and CDR2 from the germline V gene are MDHEN and SYDVKM. The CDR3 runs to 15 residues. The CDR3 sequence: CASSSLGSYNSPLHF. The CDR3 DNA follows: TGTGCCAGCAGTTCCTTGGGCTCCTATAATTCACCCCTCCACTTT.

J is TRBJ1-2 and V is TRBV2; no clear D gene. The germline V gene has CDR1 SNHLY and CDR2 FYNNEI. Trimming stripped 6 bases from V and 8 bases from J, with 10 bases between. The CDR3 covers 11 residues. The CDR3 nucleotides read TGTGCCAGCAGGGAGGTCTTCGGCTACACCTTC. Translating it yields CASREVFGYTF.

The rearrangement joins TRBV10-2 to TRBJ1-3; D is unclear. The CDR3 has 13 residues. The V gene lost 7 bases and the J gene lost 0 bases, with 7 bases spanning the gap. Germline lookup yields CDR1 WSHSY and CDR2 SAAADI. The CDR3, as DNA: TGCGCCAGCACCGCATCCTCTGGAAACACCATATATTTT. It specifies CASTASSGNTIYF.

V usage is TRBV27 and J usage is TRBJ2-1; perhaps TRBD2 as D (6 bases). CDR1 MNHEY and CDR2 SMNVEV come from the germline V gene (reference sequence). The CDR3 length is 14 residues. Trimming stripped 6 bases from V and 4 bases from J, with 13 bases between. The CDR3, as DNA: TGTGCCAGCAGAACCGGGACTGCTTACAATGAGCAGTTCTTC. Protein product: CASRTGTAYNEQFF.

The chain couples TRBV5-1 to TRBJ1-1; the D gene is possibly TRBD1 (5 bases). This CDR3 contains 14 residues. Germline assignment: CDR1 SGHRS and CDR2 YFSETQ. The V gene lost 0 bases and the J gene lost 1 base, with 7 bases spanning the gap. The CDR3 protein is CASSLGDGNTEAFF. CDR3 DNA sequence: TGCGCCAGCAGCTTGGGGGACGGGAACACTGAAGCTTTCTTT.

This chain connects TRBV16 to TRBJ1-2; D may be TRBD1 (5 bases). The ends were cut back, 4 bases at V and 8 bases at J, with 14 bases in the middle. The germline CDR1 and CDR2 sequences are KGHSY and FQNENV. This CDR3 spans 13 amino acids. The CDR3 reads CASSPLGVGGYTF. CDR3 nucleotide sequence: TGTGCCAGCAGCCCTTTGGGGGTGGGCGGCTACACCTTC.

The sample holds a few counts of this clone. This chain uses TRBV18 with TRBJ1-4, with D unresolved. Per germline, CDR1 KGHSH and CDR2 LQKENI. V lost 3 bases and J lost 6, with 11 bases in between. The CDR3 is made up of 14 amino acids. The CDR3 DNA reads TGTGCCAGCTCACCCAGCCGGGCCGATGAAAAACTGTTTTTT. This codes for CASSPSRADEKLFF.

The chain combines TRBV30 with TRBJ1-5; maybe TRBD1 (5 bases). The germline V gene has CDR1 GTSNPN and CDR2 SVGIG (reference sequence). V gave up 7 bases and J gave up 3 bases, with 13 bases separating them. This CDR3 is built from 13 residues. The CDR3 region is CALDGGTNQPQHF. CDR3 coding DNA: TGTGCCTTGGATGGGGGTACCAATCAGCCCCAGCATTTT.

The V and J genes are TRBV5-1 and TRBJ1-2; weak D call: TRBD1 (6 bases). The germline V and J ends were trimmed by 2 bases and 4 bases, with 15 bases remaining between them. CDR3 length equals 15 residues. Germline CDR1 SGHRS, CDR2 YFSETQ. The CDR3 DNA reads TGCGCCAGCAGCTTCGCTACGGACAGCCGCTATGGCTACACCTTC. Its protein is CASSFATDSRYGYTF.

The gene calls are TRBV7-9 and TRBJ2-1; 7 bases match TRBD2. The length of the CDR3 is 17 residues. Germline V lookup: CDR1 SEHNR, CDR2 FQNEAQ (reference sequence). The trim removed 3 bases at V and 4 bases at J, leaving 12 bases unmatched. The CDR3 coding sequence is TGTGCCAGCAGCTTGGAGGGTTCGAAGCGGGGTTACAATGAGCAGTTCTTC. Protein sequence: CASSLEGSKRGYNEQFF.